A selection of T cell receptor beta chains follows, all from one sample in a study of blood T cell repertoires in COVID-19. The assay was immunoSEQ multiplex PCR, and TCRdb's table has in-frame clones only and misses some. The sample shows under 200,000 clones, roughly 90% of them seen only once. The sample consisted of PBMCs or T cells enriched from blood (not recorded which). Source of these receptors: a woman between 50 and 59 years old who had recovered from COVID-19. The CDR3 runs from the conserved cysteine through the conserved F or W. The order of the fields is J gene, V gene, CDR3 protein.

>TRBJ1-3|TRBV10-2
CASSEGTAISGNTIYF
>TRBJ2-1|TRBV7-9
CASSLGTSGSFF
>TRBJ2-1|TRBV3-1/TRBV3-2
CASSTRESSYNEQFF
>TRBJ2-2|TRBV6-5
CASHGYTGELFF
>TRBJ1-2|TRBV27
CASSQQGFNYGYTF
>TRBJ2-1|TRBV6-2/TRBV6-3
CASSYSDVVAGAGNEQFF
>TRBJ2-2|TRBV6-5
CASTEDRGLGGELFF
>TRBJ1-1|TRBV30
CAWRSRQGVDGTEAFF
>TRBJ1-2|TRBV4-1
CASSPDDRGVGYTF
>TRBJ1-2|TRBV29-1
CSTRTGVGGYTF
>TRBJ2-1|TRBV18
CASSPPSRPNEQFF
>TRBJ2-7|TRBV28
CASSFPLREGLYEQYF
>TRBJ2-3|TRBV27
CASSPLTSGLGTDTQYF
>TRBJ2-3|TRBV6-2/TRBV6-3
CASSYKFPSGSTADTQYF
>TRBJ1-2|TRBV5-1
CASSLVGGNYGYTF
>TRBJ2-5|TRBV6-6
CASSSEDWPETQYF
>TRBJ2-2|TRBV27
CASSIRGGELFF
>TRBJ1-2|TRBV9
CASSTSGALGGYTF
>TRBJ2-7|TRBV7-2
CASSLVRRRGDEQYF
>TRBJ2-1|TRBV4-2
CASSPLAGFSYNEQFF
>TRBJ1-4|TRBV7-9
CASSFTGTGLNEKLFF
>TRBJ2-1|TRBV24-1
CATSDPRTSSYEQFF
>TRBJ1-1|TRBV5-1
CASSLGQGPQPTEAFF
>TRBJ1-2|TRBV5-1
CASSLDGGGYGYTF
>TRBJ1-1|TRBV5-1
CASSLAAVGGRWNTEAFF
>TRBJ1-3|TRBV25-1
CASSKQGTGNTIYF
>TRBJ1-2|TRBV5-4
CASRGGTHYGYTF
>TRBJ1-6|TRBV18
CASSPGGGQSSYNSPLHF
>TRBJ1-3|TRBV12-5
CASGLVSGNGNTIYF
>TRBJ1-1|TRBV19
CASSALSPGTVNTEAFF
>TRBJ2-1|TRBV6-1
CASSDETSGTNEQFF
>TRBJ1-2|TRBV19
CASSRDSFNYGYTF
>TRBJ2-5|TRBV7-9
CASSLHQLGTSGVQETQYF
>TRBJ1-2|TRBV28
CASSTPGRGGGYGYTF
>TRBJ2-1|TRBV4-3
CASSKEPSGTSSYNEQFF